These T cell receptor beta chains were read from a single sample in a study of blood T cell repertoires in COVID-19. Some clones are missing from TCRdb's copy, which holds only in-frame ones; the method was immunoSEQ multiplex PCR. The sample includes 300,000 to 350,000 clones, approximately 90% seen only once; the top ten take roughly a tenth. Material: peripheral blood. The receptors derive from a man aged 25 to 40 with COVID-19, enrolled during active disease. Both conserved end residues are part of each CDR3. A D gene is named only where the DNA matches it firmly. Only some rows state a clone size, as once, few, many or a class for expanded clones.

J gene | D gene | clone size | V gene | CDR3 DNA | CDR3 protein
TRBJ2-7 | . | few | TRBV18 | TGTGCCAGCTCACCACGGGACACCTACTACGAGCAGTACTTC | CASSPRDTYYEQYF
TRBJ1-1 | TRBD1 | . | TRBV7-3 | TGTGCCAGCAGCTTGACAGGGCTCACTGAAGCTTTCTTT | CASSLTGLTEAFF
TRBJ1-2 | . | . | TRBV7-9 | TGTGCCAGCAGCCCCCAAGGGAGGTATGGCTACACCTTC | CASSPQGRYGYTF
TRBJ1-5 | TRBD1 | once | TRBV7-3 | TGTGCCAGCAGCATGGGACAGGGGAATCAGCCCCAGCATTTT | CASSMGQGNQPQHF
TRBJ2-2 | TRBD2 | . | TRBV2 | TGTGCCAGCAGTGAGTTTGGCGGGAGTCGCCCCACCGGGGAGCTGTTTTTT | CASSEFGGSRPTGELFF
TRBJ2-4 | . | once | TRBV27 | TGTGCCAGCAGTTCAATGTTACGAGGGTTCAAAAACATTCAGTACTTC | CASSSMLRGFKNIQYF
TRBJ1-4 | . | . | TRBV5-4 | TGTGCCAGCAGCCCAACCTCGGGGGGAGATGAAAAACTGTTTTTT | CASSPTSGGDEKLFF
TRBJ2-3 | . | few | TRBV4-2 | TGTGCCAGCAGCCAAGATTGGCAGGCAGCTAGCACAGATACGCAGTATTTT | CASSQDWQAASTDTQYF
TRBJ2-1 | TRBD1 | . | TRBV24-1 | TGTGCCACCAGTCACCTAGTTGAAAGGACAGGGGGCTTTGAGCAGTTCTTC | CATSHLVERTGGFEQFF
TRBJ1-3 | TRBD1 | . | TRBV3-1/TRBV3-2 | TGTGCCAGCGGGACAGGGGTCAGCTCTGGAAACACCATATATTTT | CASGTGVSSGNTIYF
TRBJ1-1 | . | . | TRBV5-6 | TGTGCCAGCAGCTTGGGATTCCGAGAAAACACTGAAGCTTTCTTT | CASSLGFRENTEAFF
TRBJ2-1 | TRBD2 | . | TRBV23-1 | TGCGCCAGCAGCCCGAGGGGACTAGCGTCCCGGAGCTCCTACAATGAGCAGTTCTTC | CASSPRGLASRSSYNEQFF
TRBJ1-4 | TRBD1 | . | TRBV5-1 | TGCGCCAGCAGCTTCGCGACAGGGGAGGGTAATGAAAAACTGTTTTTT | CASSFATGEGNEKLFF
TRBJ2-5 | . | once | TRBV9 | TGTGCCAGCAGCGTACGGGGTACAGAGACCCAGTACTTC | CASSVRGTETQYF
TRBJ1-2 | TRBD1 | . | TRBV28 | TGTGCCAGCAGTCCGGGGCAGGGGGATGGCTACACCTTC | CASSPGQGDGYTF
TRBJ2-1 | . | . | TRBV12-3/TRBV12-4 | TGTGCCAGCACCCCAGCGGGCTACAATGAGCAGTTCTTC | CASTPAGYNEQFF
TRBJ2-4 | TRBD2 | . | TRBV5-8 | TGTGCCAGCAGCTTTTTAGGTGGACTAGCGGGATCTTCCAAAAACATTCAGTACTTC | CASSFLGGLAGSSKNIQYF
TRBJ1-5 | TRBD1 | once | TRBV28 | TGTGCCAGCAGTTTGATCAGGGGGGGCAATCAGCCCCAGCATTTT | CASSLIRGGNQPQHF
TRBJ1-6 | TRBD1 | . | TRBV11-1 | TGTGCCAGCAGCTTGCCGGGACAGGAAGGGTCACCCCTCCACTTT | CASSLPGQEGSPLHF
TRBJ2-5 | . | . | TRBV11-2 | TGTGCCAGCACCAATCAGGGTATGAGGGAGACCCAGTACTTC | CASTNQGMRETQYF
TRBJ1-5 | . | . | TRBV18 | TGTGCCAGCTCACCTCTCGAGGGAGATCAGCCCCAGCATTTT | CASSPLEGDQPQHF
TRBJ2-1 | . | . | TRBV11-2 | TGTGCCAGCAGCCCCGGGGGTAGGAGTCGGGGGGCGTGGGAGCAGTTCTTC | CASSPGGRSRGAWEQFF
TRBJ1-6 | . | once | TRBV6-5 | TGTGCCAGCAGTTACTCTTTGGAGGTGTCAGAGTCACCCCTCCACTTT | CASSYSLEVSESPLHF
TRBJ2-7 | TRBD2 | . | TRBV7-8 | TGTGCCAGCAGCTTAGGGCTAGCGGGTGCAACCTCCTCCTACGAGCAGTACTTC | CASSLGLAGATSSYEQYF
TRBJ1-1 | TRBD1 | . | TRBV11-1 | TGTGCCAGCAGCTCCACAGGGGGTGGGGGCACTGAAGCTTTCTTT | CASSSTGGGGTEAFF
TRBJ2-1 | . | . | TRBV18 | TGTGCCAGCTCACCAATACAGCTCTCCTACAATGAGCAGTTCTTC | CASSPIQLSYNEQFF
TRBJ1-4 | . | . | TRBV28 | TGTGCCAGCACCAATAATGAAAAACTGTTTTTT | CASTNNEKLFF
TRBJ2-5 | . | many | TRBV5-1 | TGCGCCAGCAGCGATGGAGGGGTCGGCCAGTACTTC | CASSDGGVGQYF
TRBJ2-1 | . | . | TRBV12-3/TRBV12-4 | TGTGCCAGCAGCACGGCCTACAATGAGCAGTTCTTC | CASSTAYNEQFF
TRBJ1-2 | TRBD1 | . | TRBV7-2 | TGTGCCAGCAGCTTAGGTGGAGGGACAGATGACGGCTACACCTTC | CASSLGGGTDDGYTF
TRBJ2-1 | TRBD2 | . | TRBV7-9 | TGTGCCAGCAGACTGACTAGCGGGTACAGCTCCTACAATGAGCAGTTCTTC | CASRLTSGYSSYNEQFF
TRBJ1-2 | . | . | TRBV9 | TGTGCCAGCAGCCCCACAGGGCCTAACTATGGCTACACCTTC | CASSPTGPNYGYTF
TRBJ1-2 | . | . | TRBV4-2 | TGTGCCAGCAGTCGACCGAGGAGCAGGGCTGATGGCTACACCTTC | CASSRPRSRADGYTF
TRBJ1-1 | . | . | TRBV28 | TGTGCCAGCCCTTTACCCGGGGAAAACACTGAAGCTTTCTTT | CASPLPGENTEAFF
TRBJ2-7 | TRBD2 | . | TRBV6-5 | TGTGCCAGCAGTTACTCGGGGACCGGGGGGGCGGTCGAGCAGTACTTC | CASSYSGTGGAVEQYF
TRBJ1-1 | . | . | TRBV18 | TGTGCCAGCTCACTGACTACGGACTTGGTGATAGCTTTCTTT | CASSLTTDLVIAFF
TRBJ2-2 | TRBD1 | . | TRBV7-9 | TGTGCCAGCAGCTTAGGCCCCAGGGGGCCCGGGCGGGAGCTGTTTTTT | CASSLGPRGPGRELFF
TRBJ2-4 | . | . | TRBV11-2 | TGTGCCAGCAGCTTTACAGTAGCCAAAAACATTCAGTACTTC | CASSFTVAKNIQYF
TRBJ2-7 | . | . | TRBV6-5 | TGTGCCAGCAGTTACTTGGCGGAAGGAGGTCACGAGCAGTACTTC | CASSYLAEGGHEQYF
TRBJ1-1 | . | . | TRBV4-3 | TGCGCCAGCAGCCAAGAAGGGGCTAGGAACACTGAAGCTTTCTTT | CASSQEGARNTEAFF
TRBJ2-3 | TRBD2 | . | TRBV6-5 | TGTGCCAGCAGTTACTCTCCGGGGGGGCTAGGAGATACGCAGTATTTT | CASSYSPGGLGDTQYF
TRBJ1-6 | TRBD1 | . | TRBV19 | TGTGCCAGTAGAACGGGACAGGGGAATTCACCCCTCCACTTT | CASRTGQGNSPLHF
TRBJ2-1 | TRBD2 | . | TRBV30 | TGTGCCTGGAGTGGGGGACTAGCGGGTGTAAGCTCCTACAATGAGCAGTTCTTC | CAWSGGLAGVSSYNEQFF
TRBJ1-5 | . | few | TRBV7-2 | TGTGCCAGCAGCTTTCGGAGCAATCAGCCCCAGCATTTT | CASSFRSNQPQHF
TRBJ2-3 | . | . | TRBV4-3 | TGCGCCAGCAGCCAAGAGCGGGGGCCAGATACGCAGTATTTT | CASSQERGPDTQYF
TRBJ2-1 | TRBD1 | . | TRBV24-1 | TGTGCCACCAGTGATCACGCCGGGACAGGGAATGAGCAGTTCTTC | CATSDHAGTGNEQFF
TRBJ1-5 | TRBD1 | . | TRBV2 | TGTGCCAGCAGTGGGACAGGGGGCGCAGGGCAGCCCCAGCATTTT | CASSGTGGAGQPQHF
TRBJ1-2 | TRBD1 | . | TRBV6-5 | TGTGCCAGCAGGTCCCCGGGACAGACTCTCTATGGCTACACCTTC | CASRSPGQTLYGYTF
TRBJ2-2 | . | . | TRBV15 | TGTGCCACCAGCAGAGGGAGGGAGCGTGGCGGGGAGCTGTTTTTT | CATSRGRERGGELFF
TRBJ1-5 | . | . | TRBV13 | TGTGCCAGCAGTCTTGCCGCGGATAGCAATCAGCCCCAGCATTTT | CASSLAADSNQPQHF
TRBJ2-7 | . | . | TRBV7-3 | TGTGCCAGCAGCTCGGAGGGAAGGGCCTACGAGCAGTACTTC | CASSSEGRAYEQYF
TRBJ2-1 | TRBD2 | . | TRBV5-4 | TGTGCCAGCACCTCCCGACTAGCTGGTGAGCAGTTCTTC | CASTSRLAGEQFF